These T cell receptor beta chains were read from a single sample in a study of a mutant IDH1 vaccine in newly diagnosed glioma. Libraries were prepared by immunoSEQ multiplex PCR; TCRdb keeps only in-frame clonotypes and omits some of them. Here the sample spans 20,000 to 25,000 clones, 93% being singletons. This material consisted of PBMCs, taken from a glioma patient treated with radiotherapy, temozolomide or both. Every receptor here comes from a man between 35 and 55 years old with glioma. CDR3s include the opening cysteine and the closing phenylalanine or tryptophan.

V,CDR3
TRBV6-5,CASSLGGSYGYTF
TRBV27,CASRSSPAYGYTF
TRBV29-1,CSVEPGGVFTEAFF
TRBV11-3,CASSLTSGTDTQYF
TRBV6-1,CASTREQGYEQYF
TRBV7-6,CASSSRGSGRTDTQYF
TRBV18,CASSRDRGHYGYTF
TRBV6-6,CASSLSGNNQPQHF
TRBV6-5,CASSPDRGPGDGYTF
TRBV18,CASSPLIQETQYF
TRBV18,CASSRSATGRVVNEQYF
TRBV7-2,CASSLTRVYEQYF
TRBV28,CASSLEGAGQPQHF
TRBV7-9,CASSSPVAGSSTDTQYF
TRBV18,CASSSAGGDTQYF
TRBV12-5,CASVLEGDVAFF
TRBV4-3,CASSQDLWNTEAFF
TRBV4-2,CASSQEWGGQPQHF
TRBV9,CASSVMTRLDTQYF
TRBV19,CASSDSTQYTGELFF
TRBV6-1,CASSKDRGPRQITEAFF
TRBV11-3,CASSLVIWGNEQFF
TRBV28,CASLTGSRAEAFF
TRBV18,CASSPLPGQGVGTNEKLFF
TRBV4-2,CASSQEGPASGISEQYF
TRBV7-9,CASSAFVYEQYF
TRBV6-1,CASSAGLAVNYEQYF
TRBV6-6,CASSSSEGAYEQYF
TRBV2,CASSEAATPYYGYTF
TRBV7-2,CASSFGPDTQYF
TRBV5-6,CASSFRDLRAEKLFF
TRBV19,CASSIRPPEAFF
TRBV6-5,CASSYSRSGANYGYTF
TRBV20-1,CSAPPQDTQYF
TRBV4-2,CASSQDSSVNNEQFF
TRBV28,CASVPRKGEGTEAFF
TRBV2,CASKGDAGNGYTF
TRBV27,CASSETGLESTDTQYF
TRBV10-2,CASSAQGWETQYF
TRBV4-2,CASSRGGGGYTF
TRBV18,CASSPLPSSTDTQYF
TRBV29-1,CSVELLGGRGDEQFF
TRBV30,CAWSPGAGEEKLFF